What follows is one T cell receptor beta chain and its context. The entry originates in a study of control samples from healthy donors and cancer patients. The data were produced by immunoSEQ multiplex PCR, yet TCRdb's version contains in-frame clones alone and is incomplete. This table has some 150,000 clones, about 89% appearing once. Sequenced: blood. This sequence originates from a young man in good health.

The CDR3 reads CASSLADRYSGNEQFF. CDR3 sequence (DNA): TGTGCCAGCAGCTTAGCGGACAGGTACAGTGGCAATGAGCAGTTCTTC. The chain links TRBV7-9 to TRBJ2-1, with 7 bases identical to TRBD1. The V gene end was trimmed by 0 bases and the J gene end by 6 bases; junction bases not matched to a gene: 8. CDR3 length: 16 amino acids. CDR1 and CDR2 from the germline V gene are SEHNR and FQNEAQ (reference sequence).